These 30 T cell receptor beta chains originate from one sample sequenced in a study of T-cell memory formation after mild COVID-19. TCRdb analysed the 5' RACE reads with MiXCR anew, one entry per CDR3 protein. The data hold 90,000 to 120,000 distinct CDR3 sequences, with about 15% observed a single time. The material sequenced was PBMCs or a T cell subset sorted from them (not recorded which). The receptors were sampled from a young man who had mild COVID-19 (a few samples of this study predate the infection). Cell type and time point are not known.

This clonotype was seen a single time. V is TRBV21-1 and J is TRBJ1-2; the D segment call TRBD1 is taken from the table without a DNA check. TRBV21-1 is a listed pseudogene. The CDR3 runs to 17 residues. CDR3 DNA: TGTGCCAGCCCAGACAGGTCCTTCACTTTAGCTAACTATGGCTACACCTTC. It translates to CASPDRSFTLANYGYTF.

The sample holds many counts of this clonotype. The chain links TRBV4-1 to TRBJ1-4; D not resolved. This CDR3 comprises 19 residues. The V and J ends lost 3 bases and 4 bases respectively, with 24 bases between them. Germline lookup yields CDR1 MGHRA and CDR2 YSYEKL. CDR3 sequence reads: CASSHPKVPSADFNEKLFF. The CDR3 DNA reads TGCGCCAGCAGCCATCCTAAAGTCCCTTCGGCAGATTTTAATGAAAAACTGTTTTTT.

This clonotype was recorded a few times. V is TRBV12-3 or TRBV12-4 and J is TRBJ1-5; no clear D gene. Trimming took off 3 bases at V and 0 bases at J, with 12 bases between the two ends. The CDR3 loop spans 16 amino acids. CDR3 bases: TGTGCCAGCAGTTTTGGGCCAGTTTATAGCAATCAGCCCCAGCATTTT. Protein: CASSFGPVYSNQPQHF.

The chain is built from TRBV5-1 and TRBJ1-1; perhaps TRBD1 as D (5 bases). This CDR3 has 13 amino acids. CDR1 and CDR2 from the germline V gene are SGHRS and YFSETQ. V shed 5 bases and J shed 4 bases, with 12 bases lying between them. In DNA, the CDR3 is TGCGCCAGCAGTGGGAACAGGCGCACTGAAGCTTTCTTT. It yields the protein CASSGNRRTEAFF.

This chain connects TRBV27 to TRBJ2-1; D remains unclear. V shed 8 bases and J shed 3 bases, with 14 bases lying between them. In germline, CDR1 is MNHEY, CDR2 SMNVEV (reference sequence). The CDR3 length is 14 residues. The CDR3 DNA reads as TGTGCCAGCGGCCCACTGTACCGCTACAATGAGCAGTTCTTC. Amino acids: CASGPLYRYNEQFF.

This clonotype was counted at least ten times. The CDR3 DNA follows: TGTGCCAGCAGCTTGGGCATCTCGAGCTCCTACAATGAGCAGTTCTTC. Its translation is CASSLGISSSYNEQFF. The V gene is TRBV5-5, the J gene TRBJ2-1; D gene uncertain. Germline V gene lookup returns CDR1 SGHKS and CDR2 YYEKEE (reference sequence). CDR3 length: 16 residues. Trimming took off 0 bases at V and 0 bases at J, with 10 bases between the two ends.

This clonotype came up a few times. The V gene is TRBV12-3 or TRBV12-4, the J gene TRBJ1-6; 7 bases line up with TRBD1. The CDR3 is made up of 13 amino acids. V shed 10 bases, J shed 9 bases, and the junction held 9 bases outside the gene matches. CDR3 in amino acids: CATQGVGRSPLHF. DNA of the CDR3: TGTGCCACCCAGGGGGTGGGACGTTCACCCCTCCACTTT.

In this sample, this clonotype turned up many times. The genes are TRBV20-1 and TRBJ2-7; 7 nucleotides match TRBD1. The V gene end was trimmed by 5 bases and the J gene end by 3 bases; junction bases not matched to a gene: 4. This CDR3 has 12 amino acids. Germline V lookup: CDR1 DFQATT, CDR2 SNEGSKA (reference sequence). This CDR3 reads CSADDRDYEQYV. In DNA, the CDR3 is TGCAGTGCTGATGACAGGGACTACGAGCAGTACGTC.

The chain joins TRBV29-1 to TRBJ1-1; the D is unclear. The V end was cut by 4 bases, the J end by 4 bases, with 10 bases between. The V gene's germline CDR1 is SQVTM and CDR2 ANQGSEA. The length of the CDR3 is 12 residues. The CDR3 DNA follows: TGCAGCGTTGGGAAGTTCGGCACTGAAGCTTTCTTT. As protein: CSVGKFGTEAFF.

The chain joins TRBV7-9 to TRBJ2-7, with no clear D. The CDR3 spans 13 residues. Germline CDR1 and CDR2: SEHNR and FQNEAQ (reference sequence). V lost 5 bases to trimming and J lost 3 bases, with 11 bases between them. CDR3 protein: CASSPRSGYEQYV. The DNA for the CDR3 is TGTGCCAGCAGCCCACGATCAGGCTACGAGCAGTACGTC.

This chain connects TRBV7-9 to TRBJ2-1, with D hard to call. Germline V lookup: CDR1 SEHNR, CDR2 FQNEAQ (reference sequence). The CDR3 sequence is 13 residues long. V was trimmed by 0 bases and J by 7 bases, leaving 7 bases between them. The CDR3 nucleotides are TGTGCCAGCAGCTTAGCGCTGACTAATGAGCAGTTCTTC. As protein: CASSLALTNEQFF.

This clonotype was picked up a small number of times. The chain's CDR3 is CASSQDGSGVTYEQYF. CDR3 nucleotide sequence: TGCGCCAGCAGCCAAGACGGTAGCGGGGTTACCTACGAGCAGTACTTC. The V and J genes are TRBV4-1 and TRBJ2-7; TRBD2 aligns across 8 bases. CDR3 length: 16 residues. V lost 0 bases and J lost 2; bases outside the gene matches: 6. The germline V gene encodes CDR1 MGHRA and CDR2 YSYEKL.

The sample holds a few counts of this clonotype. The genes are TRBV4-1 and TRBJ2-1; 8 positions match TRBD1. Germline CDR1 and CDR2: MGHRA and YSYEKL. The junction had 5 bases not matched to a gene; V was cut back by 3 bases and J by 4 bases. CDR3 length equals 15 residues. The CDR3 coding sequence is TGCGCCAGCAGCCATTCTGGACAGGGATACAATGAGCAGTTCTTC. Amino acid sequence: CASSHSGQGYNEQFF.

There are a few counts of this clonotype. The V and J genes are TRBV11-2 and TRBJ2-7; D may be TRBD2 (6 bases). Trimming removed 1 base from V and 4 bases from J, with 8 bases in between. The CDR3 is made up of 13 amino acids. CDR1 SGHAT and CDR2 FQNNGV come from the germline V gene. As DNA, the CDR3 is TGTGCCAGCAGCTTAGCAGGGAGGTACGAGCAGTACTTC. Translated, it gives CASSLAGRYEQYF. Full variable domain (outside the CDR3, taken from reference TRBV11-2 and TRBJ2-7): EAGVAQSPRYKIIEKRQSVAFWCNPISGHATLYWYQQILGQGPKLLIQFQNNGVVDDSQLPKDRFSAERLKGVDSTLKIQPAKLEDSAVYLCASSLAGRYEQYFGPGTRLTVT.

This clonotype was counted at least ten times. The chain links TRBV29-1 to TRBJ2-7, with unresolved D. The ends were cut back, 3 bases at V and 4 bases at J, with 16 bases in the middle. Germline V lookup: CDR1 SQVTM, CDR2 ANQGSEA. CDR3 length: 14 amino acids. The CDR3 DNA reads as TGCAGCGTTGAGGCCGGACCCTTGGAGTACGAGCAGTACTTC. It specifies CSVEAGPLEYEQYF.

This CDR3 reads CASGGGEVAYF. CDR3 DNA sequence: TGTGCCAGCGGGGGGGGGGAGGTGGCGTACTTC. This chain connects TRBV12-3 or TRBV12-4 to TRBJ2-7, with 7 bases identical to TRBD2. The J segment lost 12 bases and the V segment lost 8 bases, leaving 10 bases of the junction unmatched. The CDR3 covers 11 residues.

This clonotype was observed a handful of times. Here the CDR3 DNA reads TGTGCCAGCAGCCCAGCCACTAGCGGGGGGGGAGCCGATACGCAGTATTTT. Residues: CASSPATSGGGADTQYF. J is TRBJ2-3 and V is TRBV6-4, with 13 bases identical to TRBD2. V shed 6 bases and J 6 bases; nucleotides not matched to a gene: 12. CDR3 length: 17 residues. CDR1 MRHNA and CDR2 SNTAGT come from the germline V gene.

This clonotype was seen only a few times. The genes are TRBV4-3 and TRBJ2-1, with 7 positions matching TRBD1. The germline V gene has CDR1 LGHNA and CDR2 YSLEER. This CDR3 contains 16 residues. V trimming: 0 bases; J trimming: 7 bases; junction bases outside the gene matches: 9. The CDR3 spells CASSQDHWTGVNEQFF. For the CDR3, the DNA is TGCGCCAGCAGCCAAGATCATTGGACAGGCGTAAATGAGCAGTTCTTC.

This clonotype was seen a few times. The chain employs TRBV9 and TRBJ1-2; TRBD1 aligns across 10 bases. With 0 bases clipped from V and 7 bases from J, the junction kept 9 bases outside the gene matches. CDR3 length: 16 residues. Looked up from germline, CDR1 is SGDLS and CDR2 is YYNGEE. In nucleotides, the CDR3 is TGTGCCAGCAGCGTAGCTTCCGGGACAGGGGCCGCTGGCTACACCTTC. It encodes CASSVASGTGAAGYTF.

In its sample, this clonotype was seen a few times. The gene calls are TRBV6-2 or TRBV6-3 and TRBJ2-2; no reliable D call. Germline V gene lookup returns CDR1 MNHEY and CDR2 SVGEGT. The CDR3 consists of 13 residues. The V end was cut by 8 bases, the J end by 4 bases, with 11 bases between. The CDR3 is CASGSSFTGELFF. The CDR3 DNA reads TGTGCCAGCGGATCGTCGTTCACCGGGGAGCTGTTTTTT.

This clonotype was detected many times. V usage is TRBV7-2 and J usage is TRBJ2-2; D gene uncertain. The CDR3 runs 14 residues. V dropped 1 base and J dropped 1 base, with 4 bases sitting between them. The germline gives CDR1 SGHTA, CDR2 FQGNSA. CDR3 protein: CASSLEGNTGELFF. As DNA, the CDR3 is TGTGCCAGCAGCTTAGAGGGGAACACCGGGGAGCTGTTTTTT.

The chain has TRBV4-2 and TRBJ2-5; 7 positions match TRBD1. The CDR3 extends over 16 amino acids. Germline V CDR1 and CDR2: LGHNA, YNFKEQ. V was pared by 5 bases and J by 1 base, with 10 bases of the junction left unmatched. In DNA form, the CDR3 reads TGTGCCAGCAGCACCGTTGGGCCAGGGGGCCAAGAGACCCAGTACTTC. Translating it yields CASSTVGPGGQETQYF.

This clonotype was observed many times. The CDR3 loop reads CASSPGVAGGRGYNEQFF. As DNA, the CDR3 is TGTGCCAGCAGCCCCGGAGTAGCGGGGGGGCGAGGCTACAATGAGCAGTTCTTC. The genes are TRBV7-6 and TRBJ2-1; 11 bases fit TRBD2. The ends lost 5 bases at V and 3 bases at J; junction bases unmatched: 12. Looked up from germline, CDR1 is SGHVS and CDR2 is FNYEAQ. The CDR3 extends over 18 amino acids.

This clonotype was counted between two and nine times. V usage is TRBV6-2 or TRBV6-3 and J usage is TRBJ2-1; no clear D. This CDR3 is 12 amino acids long. Trimming cost V 6 bases and J 5 bases, with 8 bases left between them. Germline CDR1 reads MNHEY; CDR2 reads SVGEGT. The CDR3: CASSILNNEQFF. The CDR3 DNA reads as TGTGCCAGCAGCATCTTAAACAATGAGCAGTTCTTC.

The table lists this clonotype with a few counts. This sequence joins TRBV6-2 or TRBV6-3 and TRBJ2-1; TRBD2 agrees at 8 bases. This CDR3 is 15 amino acids long. With V trimmed by 6 bases and J by 5 bases, 9 bases remained unmatched. The V gene's germline CDR1 is MNHEY and CDR2 SVGEGT. CDR3 in DNA: TGTGCCAGCAGCTCCTTGCGGGGGGTAAACAATGAGCAGTTCTTC. Its protein product is CASSSLRGVNNEQFF.

This clonotype was seen at least ten times. The chain links TRBV29-1 to TRBJ2-7; maybe TRBD1 (6 bases). This CDR3 has 13 amino acids. The germline gives CDR1 SQVTM, CDR2 ANQGSEA. The V and J ends lost 6 bases and 4 bases respectively, with 16 bases between them. The CDR3 sequence is CSVLTGQSYEQYV. For the CDR3, the DNA is TGCAGCGTCCTAACCGGACAGAGTTACGAGCAGTACGTC.

This clonotype was recorded at least ten times. The CDR3 bases are TGTGCCAGCAGTTACTCTGAGCTCAGCTATGGCTACACCTTC. Translation: CASSYSELSYGYTF. The rearrangement joins TRBV6-5 to TRBJ1-2; D call uncertain. CDR3 length: 14 amino acids. Germline values: CDR1 MNHEY, CDR2 SVGAGI. V was shortened by 0 bases and J by 4 bases, with 9 bases between the two germline ends.

CDR3 in amino acids: CASSPEDRGAKNIQYF. The CDR3 DNA follows: TGTGCCAGCAGCCCGGAGGACCGTGGGGCCAAAAACATTCAGTACTTC. V and J are TRBV11-2 and TRBJ2-4, with D possibly being TRBD2 (5 bases). CDR3 length equals 16 residues. CDR1 and CDR2 (germline): SGHAT, FQNNGV. The V end was cut by 5 bases, the J end by 1 base, with 15 bases between.

This clonotype was seen more than once but under ten times. The genes are TRBV5-1 and TRBJ2-3; D is possibly TRBD2 (7 bases). The CDR3 extends over 16 amino acids. The ends were cut back, 0 bases at V and 6 bases at J, with 17 bases in the middle. Germline V gene lookup returns CDR1 SGHRS and CDR2 YFSETQ. The CDR3 region is CASSLESRGRWDTQYF. CDR3 DNA sequence: TGCGCCAGCAGCTTGGAATCGCGGGGGCGATGGGATACGCAGTATTTT. Full variable domain (outside the CDR3, taken from reference TRBV5-1 and TRBJ2-3): KAGVTQTPRYLIKTRGQQVTLSCSPISGHRSVSWYQQTPGQGLQFLFEYFSETQRNKGNFPGRFSGRQFSNSRSEMNVSTLELGDSALYLCASSLESRGRWDTQYFGPGTRLTVL.

There are many counts of this clonotype. The chain joins TRBV20-1 to TRBJ1-6; D possibly corresponds to TRBD1 (5 bases). CDR1 DFQATT and CDR2 SNEGSKA come from the germline V gene (reference sequence). V was pared by 2 bases and J by 7 bases, with 9 bases between. The CDR3 has 13 amino acids. Here the CDR3 DNA reads TGCAGTGCTAGACAGGGAGGGAATTCACCCCTCCACTTT. Its translation: CSARQGGNSPLHF.